This TCR beta chain derives from a study of blood T cell repertoires in COVID-19. Authors' analysis steps: Amplification from reference gene primers served as the basis for estimated nucleated cell counts. Profiling relied on immunoSEQ multiplex PCR, and the TCRdb table lists in-frame clones only, not all of them. V and J calls plus clone size are reproduced from that table; the DNA served to infer D and trimming. Of about 120,000 clones listed, roughly 84% are singletons. Germline V gene lookup returns CDR1 SGDLS and CDR2 YYNGEE. The CDR3 sequence is 17 residues long. V was pared by 0 bases and J by 5 bases, with 7 bases of the junction left unmatched.

The sequencing input was peripheral blood. This receptor was taken from a middle-aged man with acute or convalescent COVID-19. The chain couples TRBV9 to TRBJ2-2; 10 bases agree with TRBD2. The CDR3 DNA reads TGTGCCAGCAGCGTAGTAGCGGGAGGCGCAGGGACCGGGGAGCTGTTTTTT. Its translation: CASSVVAGGAGTGELFF.